The T cell receptor (beta chain) described here comes from a study of blood T cell repertoires in COVID-19. As for the study in general: Both acute and convalescent COVID-19 samples were obtained from the United States, Italy and Spain.

Per the germline V gene, CDR1 is MNHEY and CDR2 is SMNVEV (reference sequence). The CDR3 consists of 16 residues. Trimming at V came to 4 bases and at J to 6 bases, leaving 10 bases not matched to a gene. Original handling: The authors estimated nucleated cell counts from reference gene primer amplification. Sequencing used immunoSEQ multiplex PCR; TCRdb keeps in-frame clones, though not all of them. Clone size and V and J calls were adopted from that table, with D and trimming inferred from the DNA. The table shows 350,000 to 400,000 clones, with approximately 84% occurring only once. This chain connects TRBV27 to TRBJ2-2; 8 bases are shared with TRBD1. The clonotype was recovered from a woman between 25 and 40 years old who had recovered from COVID-19. The source material was PBMCs or T cells enriched from blood (not recorded which). The CDR3 sequence is CASSSFRGRVAGELFF. CDR3 DNA sequence: TGTGCCAGCAGTTCGTTCAGGGGGCGAGTGGCCGGGGAGCTGTTTTTT.